This T cell receptor beta chain was recovered during a study of blood T cell repertoires in COVID-19 (dated by TCRdb to 2019 to 2021). General notes on the study: Samples from collaborators originated in the United States, Italy and Spain and spanned both the acute and convalescent phases of COVID-19. The samples were drawn from two sources: the first 160 participants of the ongoing ImmuneRACE study, and 1,254 subjects contributed by 6 global collaborators. Nearly every sample came with metadata listing a de-identified subject ID, COVID-19 status, age in years and sex. Where available, HLA class I and class II types were taken from metadata supplied by the sample provider and were not determined by assay-based typing. The dataset comprised deeply sampled blood TCRbeta repertoires from subjects exposed to, actively infected with, or recovered from COVID-19. The material from the prospective study consisted of cDNA or gDNA derived from T cells, B-cell-depleted T cells, or PBMCs. The repertoires were made available in a free public database intended to serve as a resource for research on the immune response to SARS-CoV-2.

Concerning this clone: This clone's antigen is unknown. No clone much larger than this one lies a single base away; base qualities are absent.

TCRbeta CDR3 regions were amplified from genomic DNA using the immunoSEQ Assay, a bias-controlled multiplex PCR. The authors' pipeline ran thus. The number of nucleated cells in each sample was estimated by amplification of reference gene primers within the assay. Sequence reads were collapsed and filtered to measure the absolute abundance of every unique TCRbeta CDR3 rearrangement. For each sample, productive Simpson clonality was calculated as the square root of Simpson's diversity index over productive rearrangements. The immuneACCESS repertoire file appears here via TCRdb, limited to in-frame rearrangements. These files lack a portion of the clones; in checked studies, under half of the deficit traces to unresolved V genes, and the cause of the others is not known. The D gene and trimming were derived from the DNA, and the V and J assignments and clone size from that table. The sample table records approximately 200,000 clones; roughly 80% of these occur just once. The ten largest clones capture 12% of the sample.

Via the germline V gene, CDR1 is MNHEY and CDR2 SVGEGT. V and J are trimmed by 6 bases and 11 bases, and the gene matches miss 10 bases of the junction. The CDR3, cysteine through phenylalanine, is 14 amino acids long. The entry retains the CDR3 DNA only, 42 bases that are in frame from base 1. Participants in the prospective study were aged about 18 to 95 years, lived in approximately 26 United States geographic areas, and enrolled through a virtual design. To assign participants to cohorts, the prospective study relied on clinical history that participants themselves reported in a screening survey and a study questionnaire. Recovered participants in ImmuneRACE Cohort 3 were defined by two consecutive negative NP/OP PCR tests, clearance by a healthcare professional, or resolution of symptoms. In the prospective study, mobile phlebotomists collected whole blood, serum and a nasopharyngeal or oropharyngeal swab from each participant. Additional blood draws and questionnaires over an approximately 2-month period could optionally be provided by prospective study participants. Before DNA extraction, blood samples from the prospective study were shipped at room temperature or frozen.

Results the study describes overall, beyond this receptor: The quantity of clinical and demographic metadata differed by source and by participant and was supplied without curation.

The source of this sequence is a man aged 35 to 55 who had recovered from COVID-19. The sequence links TRBV6-2 or TRBV6-3 to TRBJ1-6; 7 middle bases align to TRBD1. Sample: PBMCs or T cells enriched from blood (not recorded which). Here is the DNA: TGTGCCAGCAGCCAGACAGGGTTTTTTGCACCCCTCCACTTT. Its amino acids are CASSQTGFFAPLHF.